A selection of T cell receptor beta chains follows, all from one sample in a study of regulatory T cells in long-lasting Graves disease. TCRdb itself ran the multiplex PCR reads through MiXCR, one entry per CDR3 protein. The sample lists 510,000 or so distinct CDR3 sequences, more than 10% seen once, with roughly 9.3% in the top ten. These same data were also listed under a study on T cells in Graves' hyperthyroidism and ophthalmopathy.

The material was peripheral blood mononuclear cells (PBMCs), obtained at new diagnosis, from a patient treated with antithyroid drugs. The receptor source for this set is a woman aged 25 to 39 with Graves disease. Each CDR3 is given with its conserved first and last residue. Fields, in order: clone size, J gene, V gene, D gene, CDR3 protein, CDR3 DNA. D genes are given only for firm matches. Expanded clones are given a class, and other clones once, few, many or no size at all.

>few|TRBJ2-5|TRBV6-2/TRBV6-3|TRBD2
CASSYYSLVASGRITETQYF
TGTGCCAGCAGTTACTATTCTTTAGTGGCTAGCGGGAGGATAACGGAGACCCAGTACTTC
>many|TRBJ1-1|TRBV11-2|TRBD1
CASSLKGRAGGTEAFF
TGTGCCAGCAGCTTAAAGGGGAGGGCAGGGGGCACTGAAGCTTTCTTT
>many|TRBJ1-5|TRBV28|-
CASSLTRGGRQPQHF
TGTGCCAGCAGTTTAACCCGTGGGGGGAGGCAGCCCCAGCATTTT
>many|TRBJ2-3|TRBV2|-
CASSGLSSGFTDTQYF
TGTGCCAGCAGTGGGTTGTCGAGCGGATTCACAGATACGCAGTATTTT
>many|TRBJ2-7|TRBV30|-
CAWSLPLPGPYEQYF
TGTGCCTGGAGTCTGCCCCTACCGGGGCCCTACGAGCAGTACTTC
>-|TRBJ2-3|TRBV5-5|TRBD1
CASRQGAQSPDTQYF
TGTGCCAGCAGACAGGGGGCGCAGAGTCCAGATACGCAGTATTTT
>many|TRBJ2-5|TRBV6-2/TRBV6-3|-
CASLRDTKETQYF
TGTGCCAGCCTCCGGGACACTAAAGAGACCCAGTACTTC
>many|TRBJ1-1|TRBV2|-
CASSELGRLTTEAFF
TGTGCCAGCAGTGAATTGGGCAGGCTGACGACTGAAGCTTTCTTT
>few|TRBJ1-2|TRBV4-3|-
CASSQVVKGPGYGYTF
TGCGCCAGCAGCCAAGTAGTGAAAGGGCCCGGCTATGGCTACACCTTC
>few|TRBJ2-7|TRBV7-9|TRBD1
CASSLAGTGGHEQYF
TGTGCCAGCAGCTTAGCCGGGACAGGGGGCCACGAGCAGTACTTC
>few|TRBJ2-6|TRBV7-2|TRBD1
CASSLVGTGTAGANVLTF
TGTGCCAGCAGCTTAGTCGGGACAGGGACGGCTGGGGCCAACGTCCTGACTTTC
>many|TRBJ2-1|TRBV28|TRBD2
CASSPSGSPINEQFF
TGTGCCAGCAGCCCCAGCGGGAGCCCCATCAATGAGCAGTTCTTC
>-|TRBJ2-1|TRBV11-2|-
CASSLQQSSYNEQFF
TGTGCCAGCAGCTTACAGCAGAGCTCCTACAATGAGCAGTTCTTC
>-|TRBJ2-2|TRBV10-3|TRBD2
CAISPGLAGVGAGELFF
TGTGCCATCAGTCCGGGACTAGCGGGAGTTGGGGCCGGGGAGCTGTTTTTT
>many|TRBJ2-5|TRBV29-1|TRBD1
CSVEFLGQQNQETQYF
TGCAGCGTTGAATTCCTGGGACAGCAGAACCAAGAGACCCAGTACTTC
>many|TRBJ2-7|TRBV12-3/TRBV12-4|TRBD2
CASSSGLNSYEQYF
TGTGCCAGCAGTTCGGGACTAAACTCCTACGAGCAGTACTTC
>many|TRBJ2-1|TRBV10-3|-
CAIRPSASQQFF
TGTGCCATCCGTCCCAGCGCAAGTCAACAGTTCTTC
>many|TRBJ2-1|TRBV19|-
CASSPSPWGPTIEQFF
TGTGCCAGTAGTCCCTCCCCTTGGGGACCGACAATTGAGCAGTTCTTC
>few|TRBJ2-3|TRBV19|TRBD1
CASSIYPGQGGDTQYF
TGTGCCAGTAGTATATACCCCGGACAGGGAGGAGATACGCAGTATTTT
>many|TRBJ2-1|TRBV11-2|-
CASSLVHGVSSYNEQFF
TGTGCCAGCAGCTTAGTTCACGGAGTCAGCTCCTACAATGAGCAGTTCTTC
>few|TRBJ2-1|TRBV27|-
CASSRSGVNEQFF
TGTGCCAGCAGTCGCTCAGGGGTAAATGAGCAGTTCTTC
>-|TRBJ2-1|TRBV28|TRBD2
CASRPIAGEVSYNEQFF
TGTGCCAGCAGACCTATAGCGGGAGAGGTGTCCTACAATGAGCAGTTCTTC
>-|TRBJ1-4|TRBV30|-
CAWSLTVSNEKLFF
TGTGCCTGGAGTCTGACAGTATCTAATGAAAAACTGTTTTTT
>many|TRBJ1-5|TRBV12-3/TRBV12-4|-
CASSFRDQGYSNQPQHF
TGTGCCAGCAGTTTCCGGGATCAGGGTTATAGCAATCAGCCCCAGCATTTT
>-|TRBJ1-2|TRBV18|-
CASSLTGSGTAFGYGYTF
TGTGCCAGCTCACTGACTGGTTCCGGGACCGCCTTTGGCTATGGCTACACCTTC
>-|TRBJ1-4|TRBV3-1|TRBD1
CASSPRDSYNEKLFF
TGTGCCAGCAGCCCGCGGGACAGCTATAATGAAAAACTGTTTTTT
>-|TRBJ1-1|TRBV7-3|TRBD1
CASRSRQGSTEAFF
TGTGCCAGCAGGTCTAGACAGGGGAGCACTGAAGCTTTCTTT
>-|TRBJ2-5|TRBV6-5|-
CASSYSGGRMGETQYF
TGTGCCAGCAGTTACTCCGGGGGGCGCATGGGTGAGACCCAGTACTTC
>many|TRBJ1-1|TRBV3-1|TRBD1
CASSQVGRGQLNTEAFF
TGTGCCAGCAGCCAAGTAGGTCGGGGACAGCTGAACACTGAAGCTTTCTTT
>many|TRBJ1-3|TRBV5-1|-
CASSLVGRGVGRGNTIYF
TGCGCCAGCAGCTTGGTCGGAAGGGGCGTCGGCCGTGGAAACACCATATATTTT
>-|TRBJ1-4|TRBV4-3|-
CASSPRSEATNEKLFF
TGCGCCAGCAGCCCTCGTTCGGAGGCAACTAATGAAAAACTGTTTTTT
>-|TRBJ1-3|TRBV18|-
CASSPRAESGNTIYF
TGTGCCAGCTCACCCAGGGCCGAATCTGGAAACACCATATATTTT
>many|TRBJ2-7|TRBV20-1|-
CSARTASYEQYF
TGCAGTGCTAGAACAGCTTCCTACGAGCAGTACTTC
>-|TRBJ2-3|TRBV5-1|TRBD2
CASSRGRSISTDTQYF
TGCGCCAGCAGCCGCGGGAGGTCCATAAGCACAGATACGCAGTATTTT
>-|TRBJ2-1|TRBV6-9|-
CASSYGENEQFF
TGTGCCAGCAGTTATGGGGAGAATGAGCAGTTCTTC
>many|TRBJ2-3|TRBV28|-
CASTPRERLGTDTQYF
TGTGCCAGCACCCCCCGTGAGCGACTCGGCACAGATACGCAGTATTTT
>many|TRBJ2-5|TRBV27|TRBD1
CASSLQGAGETQYF
TGTGCCAGCAGTTTACAGGGGGCGGGGGAGACCCAGTACTTC
>-|TRBJ2-7|TRBV20-1|-
CSARDRQYPYEQYF
TGCAGTGCTAGGGATAGACAGTACCCCTACGAGCAGTACTTC
>few|TRBJ1-6|TRBV4-2|-
CASSQEYSLYALHF
TGTGCCAGCAGCCAAGAATACAGTCTTTATGCCCTCCACTTT
>-|TRBJ2-1|TRBV6-2/TRBV6-3|TRBD2
CASSEGLAGINEQFF
TGTGCCAGCAGTGAGGGACTAGCGGGAATCAATGAGCAGTTCTTC
>many|TRBJ1-2|TRBV30|TRBD1
CAWTERTGAGYTF
TGTGCCTGGACCGAAAGGACAGGGGCCGGCTACACCTTC
>many|TRBJ2-2|TRBV7-8|TRBD2
CASSPRTSGSATGELFF
TGTGCCAGCAGCCCTAGGACTAGCGGGAGCGCCACCGGGGAGCTGTTTTTT
>many|TRBJ2-7|TRBV27|TRBD1
CASSRDGTGRYEQYF
TGTGCCAGCAGTCGGGACGGGACAGGGAGGTACGAGCAGTACTTC
>few|TRBJ2-5|TRBV6-5|TRBD2
CASSYPGTSGRPTQYF
TGTGCCAGCAGTTATCCCGGGACTAGCGGCCGGCCGACCCAGTACTTC
>many|TRBJ2-5|TRBV30|-
CAWSGPVGNQETQYF
TGTGCCTGGAGTGGACCCGTGGGGAACCAAGAGACCCAGTACTTC
>many|TRBJ2-1|TRBV3-1|-
CASSQDLLAETDNEQFF
TGTGCCAGCAGCCAAGATCTTCTGGCGGAGACAGACAATGAGCAGTTCTTC
>-|TRBJ1-1|TRBV28|-
CASSSIDTEAFF
TGTGCCAGCAGTTCCATCGACACTGAAGCTTTCTTT
>-|TRBJ1-2|TRBV7-3|-
CASSLTGGFGYGYTF
TGTGCCAGCAGCTTAACTGGGGGTTTTGGGTATGGCTACACCTTC
>many|TRBJ2-1|TRBV3-1|-
CASSGGLNHNEQFF
TGTGCCAGCAGTGGCGGGTTAAACCACAATGAGCAGTTCTTC
>few|TRBJ1-1|TRBV6-2/TRBV6-3|TRBD1
CASSEGGLVEAFF
TGTGCCAGCAGTGAAGGGGGCCTCGTTGAAGCTTTCTTT
>many|TRBJ2-7|TRBV20-1|-
CSARDPPGGNEQYF
TGCAGTGCTAGAGATCCCCCGGGCGGGAACGAGCAGTACTTC
>many|TRBJ2-2|TRBV28|-
CASSLAGDNTGELFF
TGTGCCAGCAGTTTAGCTGGAGATAACACCGGGGAGCTGTTTTTT
>-|TRBJ2-2|TRBV28|-
CASSLLWGQGGPGSCFF
-